The sequence of this T cell receptor beta chain was determined in a study of response to subunit inactivated influenza vaccine. Only a few counts were recorded for this clonotype. TCRdb re-analysed the RT-PCR reads in MiXCR, keeping a single row per CDR3 protein. Of around 750,000 distinct CDR3 sequences in the sample, 21% were seen once. The germline gives CDR1 DFQATT, CDR2 SNEGSKA (reference sequence). This CDR3 spans 13 amino acids. Trimming removed 8 bases from V and 3 bases from J; junction bases left unmatched: 6. This sequence was found in a man in his forties or fifties who received an inactivated influenza vaccine. The sequences come from PBMCs from blood, collected more than 4 days after vaccination. The chain recombines TRBV20-1 with TRBJ2-7; 11 bases agree with TRBD2. CDR3 sequence reads: CSTSGTSGYEQYF. In nucleotides, the CDR3 is TGCAGTACCTCCGGGACTAGCGGCTACGAGCAGTACTTC.